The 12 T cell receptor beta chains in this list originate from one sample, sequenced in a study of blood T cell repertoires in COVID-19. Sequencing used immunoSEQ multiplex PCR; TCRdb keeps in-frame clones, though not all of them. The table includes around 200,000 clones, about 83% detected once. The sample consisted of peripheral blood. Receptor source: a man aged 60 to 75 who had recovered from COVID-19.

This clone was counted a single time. The CDR3 DNA sequence: TGTGCCAGCAGTGATACAGGCGCCTCCATGGGCTACACCTTC. Its translation is CASSDTGASMGYTF. J is TRBJ1-2 and V is TRBV6-2 or TRBV6-3; D might be TRBD1 (5 bases). The CDR3 sequence is 14 residues long. In germline, CDR1 is MNHEY, CDR2 SVGEGT. Trimming removed 5 bases from V and 8 bases from J, with 18 bases in between.

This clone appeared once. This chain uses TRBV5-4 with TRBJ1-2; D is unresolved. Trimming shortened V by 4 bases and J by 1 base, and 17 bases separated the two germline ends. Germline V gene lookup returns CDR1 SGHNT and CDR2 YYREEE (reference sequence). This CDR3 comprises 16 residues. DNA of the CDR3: TGTGCCAGCAGCCTCTTCAGGTTGGAGGATAACTATGGCTACACCTTC. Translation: CASSLFRLEDNYGYTF.

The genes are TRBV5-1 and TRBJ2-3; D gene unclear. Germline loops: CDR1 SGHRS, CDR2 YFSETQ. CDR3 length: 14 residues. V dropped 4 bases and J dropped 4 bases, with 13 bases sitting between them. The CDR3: CASSVNQISDTQYF. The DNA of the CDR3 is TGCGCCAGCAGCGTTAACCAGATATCAGATACGCAGTATTTT.

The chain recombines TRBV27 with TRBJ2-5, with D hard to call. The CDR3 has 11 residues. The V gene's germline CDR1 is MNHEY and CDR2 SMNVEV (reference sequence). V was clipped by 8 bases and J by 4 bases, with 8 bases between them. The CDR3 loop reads CASGRRETQYF. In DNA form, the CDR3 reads TGTGCCAGCGGCAGAAGAGAGACCCAGTACTTC.

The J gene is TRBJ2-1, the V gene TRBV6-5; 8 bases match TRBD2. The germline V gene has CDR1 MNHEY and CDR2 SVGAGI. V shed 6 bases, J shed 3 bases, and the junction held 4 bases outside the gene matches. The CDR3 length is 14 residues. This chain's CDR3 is CASRLSGGYNEQFF. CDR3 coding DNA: TGTGCCAGCAGGTTGAGCGGGGGCTACAATGAGCAGTTCTTC.

CDR3 nucleotides: TGCAGTTCCCTCTACGCAGATACGCAGTATTTT. Its protein is CSSLYADTQYF. The V and J genes are TRBV29-1 and TRBJ2-3, with unresolved D. The length of the CDR3 is 11 residues. Germline lookup yields CDR1 SQVTM and CDR2 ANQGSEA.

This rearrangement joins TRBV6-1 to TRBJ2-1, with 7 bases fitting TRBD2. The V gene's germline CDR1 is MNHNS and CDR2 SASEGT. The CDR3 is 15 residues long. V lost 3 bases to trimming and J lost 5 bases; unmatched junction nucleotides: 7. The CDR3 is CASSDVRGRNNEQFF. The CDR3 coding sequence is TGTGCCAGCAGTGACGTTCGCGGGAGAAACAATGAGCAGTTCTTC.

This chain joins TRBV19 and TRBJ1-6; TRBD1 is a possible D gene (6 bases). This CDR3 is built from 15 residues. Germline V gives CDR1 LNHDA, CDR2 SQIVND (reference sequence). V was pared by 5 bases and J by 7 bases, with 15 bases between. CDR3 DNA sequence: TGTGCCAGTAGTGCCCAACAGGGCAAAAATTCACCCCTCCACTTT. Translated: CASSAQQGKNSPLHF.

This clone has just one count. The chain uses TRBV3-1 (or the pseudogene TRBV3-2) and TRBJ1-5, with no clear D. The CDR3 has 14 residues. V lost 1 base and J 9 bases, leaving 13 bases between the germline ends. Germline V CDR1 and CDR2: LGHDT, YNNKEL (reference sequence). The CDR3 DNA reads TGTGCCAGCAGCCAAGGGAGGGTCGTTGCGCCCCAGCATTTT. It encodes CASSQGRVVAPQHF.

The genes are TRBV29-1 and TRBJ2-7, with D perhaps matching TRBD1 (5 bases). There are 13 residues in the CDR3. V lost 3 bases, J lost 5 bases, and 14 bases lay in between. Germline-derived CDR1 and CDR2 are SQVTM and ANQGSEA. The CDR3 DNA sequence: TGCAGCGTTGAGACTCAGGGTCACGACGAGCAGTACTTC. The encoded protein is CSVETQGHDEQYF.

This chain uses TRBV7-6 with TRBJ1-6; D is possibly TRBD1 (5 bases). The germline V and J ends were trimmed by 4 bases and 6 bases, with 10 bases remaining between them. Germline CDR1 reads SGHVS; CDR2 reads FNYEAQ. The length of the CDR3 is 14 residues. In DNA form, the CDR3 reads TGTGCCAGCAGCTCGGGGGTCACTAATTCACCCCTCCACTTT. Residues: CASSSGVTNSPLHF.

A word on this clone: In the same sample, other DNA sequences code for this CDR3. Here the CDR3 reads CASGQGGNQPQHF. The CDR3 DNA follows: TGTGCCAGCGGACAGGGGGGCAATCAGCCCCAGCATTTT. The J gene is TRBJ1-5, the V gene TRBV19, with TRBD1 identical over 10 bases. V lost 9 bases and J lost 2; bases outside the gene matches: 1. CDR1 is LNHDA and CDR2 is SQIVND in the germline V gene (reference sequence). The CDR3 runs to 13 residues.